These 6 T cell receptor beta chains share one sample of origin, sequenced in a study of blood T cell repertoires in COVID-19. This table comes from immunoSEQ multiplex PCR, and its TCRdb copy is limited to in-frame clones, with some not included. This table holds fewer than 700,000 clones, 70% to 90% found once. The specimen sequenced was peripheral blood. Every receptor here comes from a woman aged 45-59 years with COVID-19, enrolled during active disease.

The chain employs TRBV10-1 and TRBJ1-4; weak D call: TRBD1 (5 bases). V lost 7 bases to trimming and J lost 4 bases, with 10 bases between them. CDR1 is WNHNN, CDR2 SYGVQD, per germline (reference sequence). The CDR3 is 13 amino acids. The chain's CDR3 is CASIGVHNEKLFF. The CDR3 nucleotides are TGCGCCAGCATAGGGGTTCATAATGAAAAACTGTTTTTT.

This rearrangement joins TRBV7-9 to TRBJ2-2; 7 bases match TRBD1. The CDR3 covers 12 residues. With 6 bases clipped from V and 6 bases from J, the junction kept 1 base outside the gene matches. Germline V gene sequence: CDR1 SEHNR, CDR2 FQNEAQ (reference sequence). The CDR3 sequence: CASRQGSGELFF. CDR3 nucleotides: TGTGCCAGCAGACAGGGGTCCGGGGAGCTGTTTTTT.

The chain carries TRBV28 and TRBJ1-6; 8 bases agree with TRBD1. The CDR3 extends over 18 amino acids. Looked up from germline, CDR1 is MDHEN and CDR2 is SYDVKM. Trimming removed 5 bases from V and 7 bases from J; junction bases left unmatched: 16. CDR3 nucleotide sequence: TGTGCCAGCAGTACGACAGGGGATGGGGCCGGGTGGAATTCACCCCTCCACTTT. Encoded protein: CASSTTGDGAGWNSPLHF.

This chain's CDR3 is CASASLAGGINEQFF. Written as DNA, the CDR3 is TGTGCCTCTGCTTCACTAGCGGGGGGGATTAATGAGCAGTTCTTC. The V call is TRBV6-5, the J call TRBJ2-1, with 13 bases aligning to TRBD2. The CDR3 covers 15 residues. Trimming at V came to 11 bases and at J to 7 bases, leaving 11 bases not matched to a gene. CDR1 and CDR2 (germline): MNHEY, SVGAGI.

In the case of this clone: This same CDR3 is encoded by further DNA sequences in the sample. This chain links TRBV19 with TRBJ1-5, with D possibly matching TRBD1 (5 bases). From germline, CDR1 is LNHDA and CDR2 SQIVND (reference sequence). This CDR3 region has 14 residues. Trimming cost V 3 bases and J 2 bases, with 8 bases left between them. This CDR3 is CASSIREGNQPQHF. The CDR3 DNA reads TGTGCCAGTAGTATCAGGGAAGGCAATCAGCCCCAGCATTTT.

This chain links TRBV13 with TRBJ2-1; D gene ambiguous. The germline gives CDR1 PRHDT, CDR2 FYEKMQ (reference sequence). Trimming pared 3 bases from V and 8 bases from J, leaving 8 bases between. The CDR3 consists of 12 residues. The chain's CDR3 is CASSFSRDEQFF. As DNA, the CDR3 is TGTGCCAGCAGCTTCTCACGGGATGAGCAGTTCTTC.